The rows below give T cell receptor beta chains drawn from one sample of a study of OX40 agonist ivuxolimab in advanced cancers. Here immunoSEQ multiplex PCR was the method, and the copy in TCRdb shows in-frame clones only, minus some. The repertoire holds 65,000 to 90,000 clones, with roughly 88% as singletons. The material was CD4+ or CD8+ T cells sorted from blood, obtained in a trial of the OX40 agonist ivuxolimab. The receptors here all came from an adult with an advanced solid tumor such as melanoma, head and neck, liver or kidney cancer. The CDR3 runs from the conserved cysteine through the conserved F or W. Fields, in order: CDR3 protein, CDR3 DNA, V gene, clone size, D gene, J gene. The D gene is left open where the match is weak. The listing skips clone size in some rows; elsewhere it reads once, few, many or a size class.

CASSYSPQGSSYEQYF,TGTGCCAGCAGTTACTCCCCTCAGGGATCCTCCTACGAGCAGTACTTC,TRBV6-5,NA,NA,TRBJ2-7
CASSLGGLDYTF,TGTGCCAGCAGTTTAGGAGGGTTAGACTACACCTTC,TRBV27,few,NA,TRBJ1-2
CASSFPPDTQYF,TGTGCCAGCAGTTTCCCACCAGATACGCAGTATTTT,TRBV27,NA,NA,TRBJ2-3
CASRKTGGVIGELFF,TGTGCCAGCAGAAAAACAGGGGGCGTTATCGGGGAGCTGTTTTTT,TRBV9,NA,TRBD1,TRBJ2-2
CASSLARGSSPLHF,TGTGCCAGCAGCTTGGCCAGGGGGAGTTCACCCCTCCACTTT,TRBV5-6,NA,TRBD1,TRBJ1-6
CASRKGADLAFF,TGTGCCAGTAGGAAGGGGGCGGACCTAGCTTTCTTT,TRBV19,NA,TRBD1,TRBJ1-1
CASTGTRDTQYF,TGTGCCAGCACCGGAACGAGAGATACGCAGTATTTT,TRBV11-2,NA,NA,TRBJ2-3
CASSPRTGAGNTIYF,TGTGCCAGCAGTCCCCGGACAGGGGCTGGAAACACCATATATTTT,TRBV6-5,NA,TRBD1,TRBJ1-3
CASGDGTENEKLFF,TGTGCCAGCGGAGACGGGACAGAGAATGAAAAACTGTTTTTT,TRBV2,few,TRBD1,TRBJ1-4
CASSFIREGTEAFF,TGTGCCAGCAGCTTCATCAGGGAGGGCACTGAAGCTTTCTTT,TRBV11-2,NA,NA,TRBJ1-1
CASGSSDPGANVLTF,TGTGCTAGTGGTTCGTCAGACCCTGGGGCCAACGTCCTGACTTTC,TRBV12-5,NA,NA,TRBJ2-6
CARREGDRETEAFF,TGTGCCAGAAGAGAAGGCGACAGGGAAACTGAAGCTTTCTTT,TRBV19,NA,TRBD1,TRBJ1-1
CASSLGGFQPQHF,TGTGCCAGCTCATTGGGTGGATTTCAGCCCCAGCATTTT,TRBV2,NA,NA,TRBJ1-5
CASSYSEGYYEQYF,TGTGCCAGCAGTTACTCGGAAGGTTACTACGAGCAGTACTTC,TRBV10-3,NA,NA,TRBJ2-7
CASCSGLNTEAFF,TGTGCCAGCTGTTCGGGGCTGAACACTGAAGCTTTCTTT,TRBV2,NA,NA,TRBJ1-1
CASSGRGLGNTIYF,TGTGCCAGCAGCGGGCGGGGGCTTGGAAACACCATATATTTT,TRBV5-4,NA,NA,TRBJ1-3
CASSPNLGPNTQYF,TGTGCCAGCTCACCGAACCTGGGGCCTAATACGCAGTATTTT,TRBV18,NA,NA,TRBJ2-3
CASSYSSWVENTEAFF,TGTGCCAGCAGTTACTCGAGTTGGGTGGAAAATACTGAAGCTTTCTTT,TRBV6-5,few,NA,TRBJ1-1
CASSYGVSGGYYEQYF,TGTGCCAGCAGTTACGGTGTGTCGGGGGGGTACTACGAGCAGTACTTC,TRBV6-5,NA,TRBD2,TRBJ2-7
CASSSGDLNYGYTF,TGTGCCAGCAGCTCAGGGGATCTTAACTATGGCTACACCTTC,TRBV5-8,NA,NA,TRBJ1-2
CASSVTGSSYEQYF,TGTGCCAGCAGCGTAACGGGGAGCTCCTACGAGCAGTACTTC,TRBV9,NA,NA,TRBJ2-7
CASSPSHEQYF,TGTGCCAGCAGCCCAAGCCACGAGCAGTACTTC,TRBV7-2,NA,NA,TRBJ2-7
CASRWAANSPLHF,TGTGCCAGCAGATGGGCTGCTAATTCACCCCTCCACTTT,TRBV6-1,NA,NA,TRBJ1-6
CASSLAGVDTQYF,TGTGCCAGCAGCCTGGCGGGGGTAGATACGCAGTATTTT,TRBV11-2,NA,TRBD2,TRBJ2-3
CASSPDRGHGTEAFF,TGTGCCAGCAGCCCGGACAGGGGGCATGGGACTGAAGCTTTCTTT,TRBV7-3,NA,TRBD1,TRBJ1-1
CASSLDRGRYF,TGTGCCAGCAGCTTAGACAGGGGTCGGTACTTC,TRBV7-2,NA,TRBD1,TRBJ2-7
CASSFQTSGKQETQYF,TGTGCCAGCAGCTTCCAGACTAGCGGAAAACAAGAGACCCAGTACTTC,TRBV7-6,NA,TRBD2,TRBJ2-5
CASSLEAGPKGFEQYF,TGTGCCAGCAGCTTAGAGGCGGGGCCGAAAGGGTTCGAGCAGTACTTC,TRBV7-6,NA,NA,TRBJ2-7
CASSLSAGYYEQYF,TGTGCCAGCAGCTTATCGGCAGGGTACTACGAGCAGTACTTC,TRBV11-2,NA,NA,TRBJ2-7
CASSEMGAATNEKLFF,TGTGCCAGCAGTGAAATGGGGGCTGCGACTAATGAAAAACTGTTTTTT,TRBV6-1,NA,NA,TRBJ1-4
CASSRPTGGEQYF,TGTGCCAGTAGTCGCCCAACAGGGGGTGAGCAGTATTTT,TRBV19,NA,TRBD1,TRBJ2-3
CASSLERPSTDTQYF,TGCGCCAGCAGCCTTGAGCGGCCTAGCACAGATACGCAGTATTTT,TRBV5-1,NA,NA,TRBJ2-3
CASSSPRTGIYQPQHF,TGCGCCAGCAGTTCCCCTCGGACAGGGATCTATCAGCCCCAGCATTTT,TRBV5-1,NA,TRBD1,TRBJ1-5
CAISESPYYEQYF,TGTGCCATCAGTGAGTCACCGTACTACGAGCAGTACTTC,TRBV10-3,NA,NA,TRBJ2-7
CAIRQGLAGLSYEQYF,TGTGCCATCAGACAGGGACTAGCGGGCCTCTCCTACGAGCAGTACTTC,TRBV10-3,NA,TRBD2,TRBJ2-7
CASSLYGTSGNTIYF,TGTGCCAGCAGCCTCTATGGGACCTCTGGAAACACCATATATTTT,TRBV7-3,NA,NA,TRBJ1-3
CASSPGQVPPTNEKLFF,TGCGCCAGCAGCCCCGGACAGGTCCCTCCAACTAATGAAAAACTGTTTTTT,TRBV5-1,NA,TRBD1,TRBJ1-4
CASYPGRGERGQETQYF,TGTGCCAGCTACCCCGGGAGAGGGGAGAGGGGGCAAGAGACCCAGTACTTC,TRBV2,NA,NA,TRBJ2-5
CATRSGGGDTQYF,TGTGCCACCAGAAGCGGGGGGGGAGATACGCAGTATTTT,TRBV15,NA,TRBD2,TRBJ2-3
CASQTGNYGYTF,TGTGCCAGCCAGACGGGGAACTATGGCTACACCTTC,TRBV9,few,NA,TRBJ1-2
CAWDRGRADEQYF,TGTGCCTGGGACAGGGGGCGAGCGGACGAGCAGTACTTC,TRBV30,NA,TRBD1,TRBJ2-7
CSAQNRDRYNEQFF,TGCAGCGCCCAAAACAGGGATCGCTACAATGAGCAGTTCTTC,TRBV29-1,NA,NA,TRBJ2-1
CASSLRGAGWNNEQFF,TGTGCCAGCAGCCTCCGGGGCGCAGGGTGGAACAATGAGCAGTTCTTC,TRBV2,NA,NA,TRBJ2-1
CATTPGTGNYEQYF,TGTGCCACCACCCCCGGGACAGGGAACTACGAGCAGTACTTC,TRBV19,NA,TRBD1,TRBJ2-7
CASSFGRGPLLTEKLFF,TGCGCCAGCAGCTTTGGCAGGGGGCCCCTCCTTACCGAAAAACTGTTTTTT,TRBV5-1,NA,TRBD1,TRBJ1-4
CASSPSPPRKREQFF,TGTGCCAGCAGCCCCTCACCCCCGCGGAAGCGTGAGCAGTTCTTC,TRBV7-2,few,NA,TRBJ2-1
CASSPGQGAFYEQYF,TGTGCCAGCAGCCCTGGACAGGGGGCTTTCTACGAGCAGTACTTC,TRBV7-9,NA,TRBD1,TRBJ2-7